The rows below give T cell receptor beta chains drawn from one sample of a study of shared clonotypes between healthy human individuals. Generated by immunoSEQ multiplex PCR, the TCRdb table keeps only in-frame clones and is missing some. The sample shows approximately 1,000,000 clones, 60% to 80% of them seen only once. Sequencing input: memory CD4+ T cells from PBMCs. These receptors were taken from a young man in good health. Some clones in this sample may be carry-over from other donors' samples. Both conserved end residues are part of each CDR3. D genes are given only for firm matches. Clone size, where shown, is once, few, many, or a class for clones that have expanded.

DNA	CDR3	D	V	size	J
TGTGCCAGCAGTGAAGGGACAGCCGGGGGCTATGGCTACACCTTC	CASSEGTAGGYGYTF	.	TRBV2	.	TRBJ1-2
TGTGCCTGGAGTCGGGGGGAATTCACCGGGGAGCTGTTTTTT	CAWSRGEFTGELFF	TRBD2	TRBV30	.	TRBJ2-2
TGCGCCAGCAGCCAAGAGATTCCCGGGACTAGCGGGAGGCCCAGCACAGATACGCAGTATTTT	CASSQEIPGTSGRPSTDTQYF	TRBD2	TRBV4-1	.	TRBJ2-3
TGTGCCTGGAGTGGGGGTAGGGGCTACACCTTC	CAWSGGRGYTF	.	TRBV30	.	TRBJ1-2
TGTGCCAGCAGCAGAGGGGAGGTGGGCTACACCTTC	CASSRGEVGYTF	.	TRBV9	.	TRBJ1-2
TGTGCCAGCAGTCCAGCTCTGGGACACTATGGCTACACCTTC	CASSPALGHYGYTF	.	TRBV7-4	.	TRBJ1-2
TGCGCCAGCAGCCCCGGGACAGGGGCTGAGACCCAGTACTTC	CASSPGTGAETQYF	TRBD1	TRBV5-1	.	TRBJ2-5
TGTGCCAGCAGCTCCTGGCGGGAGTATAGCACAGATACGCAGTATTTT	CASSSWREYSTDTQYF	TRBD2	TRBV7-9	.	TRBJ2-3
TGTGCCAGCAGCCCGAGACCCCGGACTAGCGGGAGCAATGAGCAGTTCTTC	CASSPRPRTSGSNEQFF	TRBD2	TRBV9	.	TRBJ2-1
TGTGCCATCAGTAGGGGTATCGGACTAGCGGGAGGCGATGAGCAGTTCTTC	CAISRGIGLAGGDEQFF	TRBD2	TRBV10-3	.	TRBJ2-1
TGTGCCAGCAGTCCTGCTCGAGGGAGCAATCAGCCCCAGCATTTT	CASSPARGSNQPQHF	.	TRBV2	few	TRBJ1-5
TGTGCCAGCAGTGAACTAGCGGGAGTAAGGCAGTACTTC	CASSELAGVRQYF	TRBD2	TRBV25-1	.	TRBJ2-7
TGTGCCAGCAGCTTGCGGCCGCGCGGTACCTACGAGCAGTACTTC	CASSLRPRGTYEQYF	.	TRBV11-3	.	TRBJ2-7
TGCGCCAGCAGCTTGGATACTAGCGGGTCATACAATGAGCAGTTCTTC	CASSLDTSGSYNEQFF	TRBD2	TRBV5-1	.	TRBJ2-1
TGTGCCAGCAGTTTATCTCCGGACTTTTACAATGAGCAGTTCTTC	CASSLSPDFYNEQFF	.	TRBV27	.	TRBJ2-1
TGTGCCAGCAGTGCCCTACAGTTAAACACTGAAGCTTTCTTT	CASSALQLNTEAFF	.	TRBV2	.	TRBJ1-1
TGCGCCAGCAGCGTGGGACAGTCCTACAATGAGCAGTTCTTC	CASSVGQSYNEQFF	TRBD1	TRBV5-1	.	TRBJ2-1
TGTGCCAGCAGCCAAGACGCGGGGGGCAATCAGCCCCAGCATTTT	CASSQDAGGNQPQHF	.	TRBV7-9	.	TRBJ1-5
TGTGCCAGCAGCCGATTAGCGGGAAGCACAGATACGCAGTATTTT	CASSRLAGSTDTQYF	TRBD2	TRBV7-3	.	TRBJ2-3
TGTGCCAGCGGGGGCAGGGGGCATTCGGATGAAAAACTGTTTTTT	CASGGRGHSDEKLFF	TRBD1	TRBV6-1	.	TRBJ1-4
TGTGCCAGCAGTTCGCATCCGGGACAGGGCTACACCTTC	CASSSHPGQGYTF	TRBD1	TRBV28	.	TRBJ1-2
TGTGCCAGCAGCCTACCGGGACTAGCGGGAGGGTACAATGAGCAGTTCTTC	CASSLPGLAGGYNEQFF	TRBD2	TRBV5-6	once	TRBJ2-1
TGCGCCAGCACCCCCTGGGCAATATCCTACGAGCAGTACTTC	CASTPWAISYEQYF	.	TRBV10-1	many	TRBJ2-7
TGTGCCAGCTCCCCCCAGCACACCGGGGAGCTGTTTTTT	CASSPQHTGELFF	.	TRBV18	once	TRBJ2-2
TGCAGCGTTGAAGGCGGGACAGGGATTTGGGATGGCTACACCTTC	CSVEGGTGIWDGYTF	TRBD1	TRBV29-1	once	TRBJ1-2
TGTGCCAGCAGTGGGGTTTTGCGGGGGACCTCTGGAAACACCATATATTTT	CASSGVLRGTSGNTIYF	.	TRBV28	.	TRBJ1-3
TGTGCCAGCAGCTTGTTCGGGAGGAACCCCTACGAGCAGTACTTC	CASSLFGRNPYEQYF	TRBD2	TRBV5-6	.	TRBJ2-7
TGTGCCAGCAGCGCGGGACAGGGTTACACCGGGGAGCTGTTTTTT	CASSAGQGYTGELFF	TRBD1	TRBV9	once	TRBJ2-2
TGTGCCAGCAGCTTGAACAGGGTAACCAAACACTATGGCTACACCTTC	CASSLNRVTKHYGYTF	.	TRBV5-6	.	TRBJ1-2
TGTGCCTGGACCCGGGGAGGGGCCACTGAAGCTTTCTTT	CAWTRGGATEAFF	.	TRBV30	.	TRBJ1-1
TGTGCCAGTAGTCTTCGCTGGACAGGACTAAACTATGGCTACACCTTC	CASSLRWTGLNYGYTF	TRBD1	TRBV19	.	TRBJ1-2
TGTGCCAGCAGCGCCCGACAGGGCAATCAGCCCCAGCATTTT	CASSARQGNQPQHF	.	TRBV7-2	.	TRBJ1-5
TGTGCCAGCAGGAGCCCATCCACCTACAATGAGCAGTTCTTC	CASRSPSTYNEQFF	.	TRBV28	.	TRBJ2-1
TGTGCCAGCAGCTTACGACAACAAGAGACCCAGTACTTC	CASSLRQQETQYF	.	TRBV7-3	.	TRBJ2-5
TGCGCCAGCAGCGCGCTTGGGTTTTTCGCAGATACGCAGTATTTT	CASSALGFFADTQYF	.	TRBV5-1	.	TRBJ2-3
TGTGCCAGCAGCTTAGTGACAGGGGGTTCATACGAGCAGTACTTC	CASSLVTGGSYEQYF	TRBD1	TRBV7-2	.	TRBJ2-7
TGCGCCAGCAGCACACTAGCGTCCTACGAGCAGTACTTC	CASSTLASYEQYF	TRBD2	TRBV5-1	few	TRBJ2-7
TGTGCCAGCAGTGAAGGGCTAGGGTTCGGGACTGAAGCTTTCTTT	CASSEGLGFGTEAFF	.	TRBV6-1	few	TRBJ1-1
TGTGCCAGCAGCTCCGGATCGGGGAGACGGGATACGCAGTATTTT	CASSSGSGRRDTQYF	.	TRBV7-3	.	TRBJ2-3
TGTGCCAGCAGTCAGCCCTCCTTCACGGGCCCCCAGTACTTC	CASSQPSFTGPQYF	.	TRBV6-7	few	TRBJ2-5
TGTGCCAGCAGTGCCCCGGGGACTAATGAAAAACTGTTTTTT	CASSAPGTNEKLFF	.	TRBV6-1	.	TRBJ1-4
TGCAGCGTTGACAGTGGGACAGGGGGCCTGGAGACCCAGTACTTC	CSVDSGTGGLETQYF	TRBD1	TRBV29-1	few	TRBJ2-5
TGTGCCAGCAGCGACCGATGGGGCTCCGTGGAAAAACTGTTTTTT	CASSDRWGSVEKLFF	.	TRBV5-4	.	TRBJ1-4
TGTGCCAGCAGCCTAATCTGGGGTCGCGACCTGGGCACAGATACGCAGTATTTT	CASSLIWGRDLGTDTQYF	.	TRBV4-2	.	TRBJ2-3
TGTGCCAGCAGTCCTCAGGGTCGAGGGACCGGGGAGCTGTTTTTT	CASSPQGRGTGELFF	.	TRBV28	.	TRBJ2-2
TGTGCCAGCAGCTTAGGACAGCGGGATTCTAATGAGCAGTTCTTC	CASSLGQRDSNEQFF	.	TRBV5-4	.	TRBJ2-1
TGTGCCAGCAGCCCTCTTGGCCGCACCGGGGAGCTGTTTTTT	CASSPLGRTGELFF	.	TRBV6-5	.	TRBJ2-2
TGTGCCAGCAGCACCTCGGGGCGCGGCATGTTTCAGCCCCAGCATTTT	CASSTSGRGMFQPQHF	.	TRBV5-5	.	TRBJ1-5
TGTGCCAGCAGCGCGGCTAGCGGGAGTGGCACCGGGGAGCTGTTTTTT	CASSAASGSGTGELFF	TRBD2	TRBV9	.	TRBJ2-2
TGTGCCAGCAGTCCTACTAGCGGGAGGGCCGGAGCAGATACGCAGTATTTT	CASSPTSGRAGADTQYF	TRBD2	TRBV7-9	once	TRBJ2-3
TGTGCCAGCAGTTCCCCCTTACAGACCCAGTACTTC	CASSSPLQTQYF	.	TRBV28	.	TRBJ2-5
TGCAGCGTTGTGAGGGACAGGGCAGATACGCAGTATTTT	CSVVRDRADTQYF	TRBD1	TRBV29-1	.	TRBJ2-3
TGTGCCAGCAGCCACGACAGAAACACTGAAGCTTTCTTT	CASSHDRNTEAFF	.	TRBV11-1	once	TRBJ1-1
TGTGCCAGCAGCCCCCCCGGGGCCAACAATCAGCCCCAGCATTTT	CASSPPGANNQPQHF	.	TRBV5-8	.	TRBJ1-5
TGTGCCAGCAGTTTTGCGGGGAAGGTTCAGCCCCAGCATTTT	CASSFAGKVQPQHF	.	TRBV28	few	TRBJ1-5